These 8 T cell receptor beta chains were all obtained from the same sample, sequenced in a study of T-cell reconstitution after alpha-beta-depleted transplantation in children. The TCRbeta library was prepared with unique molecular identifiers. TCRdb re-derived calls from the PCR reads in MiXCR, one entry per CDR3 protein. The sample carries 240,000 or so distinct CDR3 sequences, roughly 8.2% recorded once. The sequencing used PBMCs, mostly from graft donor cells, collected 180 days after TCRalphabeta/CD19-depleted stem cell transplant. The source of these receptors is a male patient younger than 18 who had a stem cell transplant for acute lymphoblastic leukemia, so the T cells may come from the graft donor.

This chain joins TRBV28 and TRBJ2-7, with TRBD2 identical over 11 bases. The CDR3 totals 16 residues. V lost 5 bases to trimming and J lost 0 bases; unmatched junction nucleotides: 6. Germline CDR1 reads MDHEN; CDR2 reads SYDVKM. The CDR3 DNA sequence: TGTGCCAGCAGTCCACCGGGACTAGCGGACTCCTACGAGCAGTACTTC. Its protein is CASSPPGLADSYEQYF.

This clonotype has at least ten counts. The chain has TRBV20-1 and TRBJ2-2, with D perhaps assigned TRBD1 or TRBD2 (6 bases each). V was trimmed by 1 base and J by 5 bases, leaving 11 bases between them. The CDR3 length is 14 residues. CDR1 and CDR2 (germline): DFQATT, SNEGSKA (reference sequence). The CDR3 here is CSARAPGATGELFF. The DNA of the CDR3 is TGCAGTGCTAGAGCCCCGGGGGCTACCGGGGAGCTGTTTTTT.

This clonotype was counted ten times or more. This chain joins TRBV20-1 and TRBJ2-7, with 9 bases aligning to TRBD1. The CDR3 loop spans 14 amino acids. Germline assignment: CDR1 DFQATT and CDR2 SNEGSKA (reference sequence). The V segment lost 5 bases and the J segment 2 bases; nucleotides outside the gene matches: 7. CDR3 protein: CSAFKGQGTYEQYF. DNA for the CDR3: TGCAGTGCTTTCAAAGGACAGGGGACCTACGAGCAGTACTTC.

The rearrangement uses TRBV5-4 and TRBJ2-3; 9 bases map to TRBD2. The V and J ends lost 5 bases and 4 bases, in that order; junction bases with no gene match: 8. The CDR3 length is 15 residues. CDR1 SGHNT and CDR2 YYREEE come from the germline V gene (reference sequence). The CDR3: CASSFSGSRADTQYF. The CDR3 bases are TGTGCCAGCAGTTTTAGCGGGAGTCGCGCAGATACGCAGTATTTT.

Ten or more counts support this clonotype. The chain couples TRBV5-1 to TRBJ2-2; D ambiguous. CDR1 is SGHRS, CDR2 YFSETQ, per germline. The CDR3 is made up of 17 amino acids. V was pared by 0 bases and J by 4 bases, with 16 bases between. The CDR3 protein is CASSLANWLVGTGELFF. CDR3 DNA: TGCGCCAGCAGCTTGGCCAATTGGCTAGTGGGCACCGGGGAGCTGTTTTTT.

In its sample, this clonotype was seen many times. The rearrangement uses TRBV12-3 or TRBV12-4 and TRBJ1-1, with D unresolved. Trimming took off 6 bases at V and 1 base at J, with 12 bases between the two ends. The CDR3 length is 14 residues. CDR3 coding DNA: TGTGCCAGCAGGCCCTGGCAGCCGAACACTGAAGCTTTCTTT. Translation gives CASRPWQPNTEAFF.

The V and J genes are TRBV6-1 and TRBJ2-6; D remains unclear. The CDR3 contains 13 residues. V lost 7 bases and J 1 base, leaving 5 bases between the germline ends. CDR1 is MNHNS, CDR2 SASEGT, per germline. The CDR3 DNA reads as TGTGCCAGCAACCGTTCTGGGGCCAACGTCCTGACTTTC. Translating gives CASNRSGANVLTF.

There are many counts of this clonotype. The gene calls are TRBV2 and TRBJ2-3, with 8 bases that match TRBD2. Looked up from germline, CDR1 is SNHLY and CDR2 is FYNNEI. The CDR3 is made up of 17 amino acids. Trimming at V came to 3 bases and at J to 0 bases, leaving 8 bases not matched to a gene. CDR3 sequence: CASSDGTRQGSTDTQYF. CDR3 bases: TGTGCCAGCAGTGACGGGACTAGGCAAGGGAGCACAGATACGCAGTATTTT.